The clone carrying this T cell receptor beta chain was seen a few times. Alongside a J-beta primer mix, a sample-barcoded 5' primer served in a second PCR lasting roughly 7 to 11 cycles. TCRdb redid the calling of the 5' RACE reads with MiXCR, one entry per CDR3 protein. The sample shows about 630,000 distinct CDR3 sequences, under 25% of them seen only once. This sample stems from a study of blood T cells in healthy people across ages. The J segment lost 0 bases and the V segment lost 6 bases, leaving 4 bases of the junction unmatched. CDR3 length: 14 residues. CDR1 and CDR2 (germline): SQVTM, ANQGSEA.

Sequences were obtained from blood. The chain links TRBV29-1 to TRBJ1-1, with 10 positions matching TRBD1. The origin of this receptor is a man aged 65 to 79 in good health. DNA of the CDR3: TGCAGCGTGAAGGGACAGGGGATGAACACTGAAGCTTTCTTT. Encoded protein: CSVKGQGMNTEAFF.